Listed below are T cell receptor beta chains from one sample, sequenced in a study of cytomegalovirus exposure and HLA in healthy donors. Here immunoSEQ multiplex PCR was the method, and the copy in TCRdb shows in-frame clones only, minus some. The sample consists of more than 110,000 clones, more than 9.5% of them appearing once. Specimen: PBMCs. These receptors were taken from a middle-aged man in good health and CMV-seronegative. Both conserved end residues are trimmed from each CDR3. Fields, in order: V gene, J gene, CDR3 protein.

v_call: TRBV6-5; j_call: TRBJ2-7; cdr3_aa: ASSKGQGKYEQY
v_call: TRBV15; j_call: TRBJ2-4; cdr3_aa: ATSRLTSGGNIQY
v_call: TRBV27; j_call: TRBJ2-7; cdr3_aa: ASSLVAGVGEQY
v_call: TRBV5-1; j_call: TRBJ2-7; cdr3_aa: ASSSTGDPSYEQY
v_call: TRBV5-4; j_call: TRBJ2-5; cdr3_aa: ASSRDSKETQY
v_call: TRBV5-1; j_call: TRBJ2-3; cdr3_aa: ASSLEPGQKSSTDTQY
v_call: TRBV2; j_call: TRBJ2-2; cdr3_aa: ASSKQSNTGELF
v_call: TRBV27; j_call: TRBJ1-5; cdr3_aa: ASSLDLNGNQPQH
v_call: TRBV19; j_call: TRBJ1-2; cdr3_aa: ATAMGVNYGYT
v_call: TRBV5-1; j_call: TRBJ2-5; cdr3_aa: ASSLVAGGGQETQY
v_call: TRBV10-1; j_call: TRBJ2-1; cdr3_aa: ASSESSSGESSYNEQF
v_call: TRBV5-1; j_call: TRBJ2-5; cdr3_aa: ASSQGQQQETQY
v_call: TRBV29-1; j_call: TRBJ2-1; cdr3_aa: SGGELAGEQF
v_call: TRBV19; j_call: TRBJ2-7; cdr3_aa: ASRGTGGAYEQY
v_call: TRBV4-2; j_call: TRBJ1-2; cdr3_aa: ASSQDHTKYGYT
v_call: TRBV9; j_call: TRBJ2-5; cdr3_aa: ARSGIGGENQY
v_call: TRBV12-5; j_call: TRBJ2-5; cdr3_aa: ASGPGLADRETQY
v_call: TRBV19; j_call: TRBJ1-1; cdr3_aa: ASSITANTEAF
v_call: TRBV2; j_call: TRBJ2-2; cdr3_aa: ASNRDRPNTGELF
v_call: TRBV6-6; j_call: TRBJ2-1; cdr3_aa: ASSYAGRPNEQF
v_call: TRBV5-8; j_call: TRBJ2-7; cdr3_aa: ASRSRFYEQY
v_call: TRBV19; j_call: TRBJ1-4; cdr3_aa: ASKRSFNEKLF
v_call: TRBV18; j_call: TRBJ1-4; cdr3_aa: ASSPRGGQGYEKLF
v_call: TRBV5-1; j_call: TRBJ2-1; cdr3_aa: ASSQGQGYVEQF